A selection of T cell receptor beta chains follows, all from one sample in a study of shared clonotypes between healthy human individuals. TCRdb keeps only in-frame clones here, not all; method: immunoSEQ multiplex PCR. The sample includes about 2.2 million clones, just over 90% of them seen just once. The sequenced material came from naive CD8+ T cells from PBMCs. These receptors all come from a young man in good health. Some clones in this sample may be carry-over from other donors' samples. CDR3s include the opening cysteine and the closing phenylalanine or tryptophan. The D gene is left open where the match is weak. Some rows mark clone size as missing; the rest say once, few, many or name a class of expanded clone.

v_call,j_call,clone_size,cdr3_length,d_call,cdr3_nt,cdr3_aa
TRBV2,TRBJ2-4,-,17,-,TGTGCCAGCGATACAGGCGTTTTAGTTAGGGGCAAAAACATTCAGTACTTC,CASDTGVLVRGKNIQYF
TRBV5-6,TRBJ2-3,-,15,-,TGTGCCAGCAGCCGCCCGGGGACGGACGAGTATACGCAGTATTTT,CASSRPGTDEYTQYF
TRBV2,TRBJ2-1,-,13,-,TGTGCCAGTGGGGGCCCAGGATGGGATGAGCAGTTCTTC,CASGGPGWDEQFF
TRBV29-1,TRBJ1-1,-,13,TRBD1,TGCAGCGCCGGGACAGGATTGGGCCCTGAAGCTTTCTTT,CSAGTGLGPEAFF
TRBV2,TRBJ2-2,-,14,TRBD1,TGTGCCAGCAGTGTACAGGGGGCTTACGGGGAGCTGTTTTTT,CASSVQGAYGELFF
TRBV6-5,TRBJ1-6,-,15,-,TGTGCCAGCACTTACCGAGCAGGGTATAACTCACCCCTCCACTTT,CASTYRAGYNSPLHF
TRBV9,TRBJ2-7,-,14,-,TGTGCCAGCAGCGTAGGTGGCAGCCTAGGCGAGCAGTACTTC,CASSVGGSLGEQYF
TRBV28,TRBJ1-1,-,16,-,TGTGCCAGCACCCTAAAAACAGACATGGCGGACACTGAAGCTTTCTTT,CASTLKTDMADTEAFF
TRBV5-1,TRBJ2-5,few,13,-,TGCGCCAGCAGCTTGAGGGGAAAAGAGACCCAGTACTTC,CASSLRGKETQYF
TRBV4-1,TRBJ2-7,once,15,TRBD1,TGCGCCAGCAGCCAAGATCGTGGGACAGTTTACGAGCAGTACTTC,CASSQDRGTVYEQYF
TRBV10-3,TRBJ1-2,-,17,-,TGTGCCATCAGTGAGTCGACTCGTGTAGGGGATGGGTATGGCTACACCTTC,CAISESTRVGDGYGYTF
TRBV28,TRBJ1-2,-,14,TRBD1,TGTGCCAGCAGCCAGTATACCGGGGGACAGATGATCACCTTC,CASSQYTGGQMITF
TRBV19,TRBJ2-3,-,12,-,TGTGCCAGTAGTATGAGAGGAGATACGCAGTATTTT,CASSMRGDTQYF
TRBV11-2,TRBJ2-7,-,16,TRBD1,TGTGCCAGCAGCTTTCGACCGGGACAGGGGACCTACGAGCAGTACTTC,CASSFRPGQGTYEQYF
TRBV11-2,TRBJ2-5,once,17,TRBD1,TGTGCCAGCAGCCCCCCTAAGGGACAGGGCGCCGGGGAGACCCAGTACTTC,CASSPPKGQGAGETQYF
TRBV7-9,TRBJ2-7,-,15,TRBD2,TGTGCCAGCAGCTCGACTAGCGGTCCCTCCTACGAGCAGTACTTC,CASSSTSGPSYEQYF
TRBV6-4,TRBJ1-1,-,13,-,TGTGCCAGCAGTGACGTTTTGGGAGGTGAAGCTTTCTTT,CASSDVLGGEAFF
TRBV27,TRBJ2-3,once,18,TRBD1,TGTGCCAGCAGTTTGCTCCGGGACAGGGGGCGCGGGCCAGATACGCAGTATTTT,CASSLLRDRGRGPDTQYF
TRBV28,TRBJ1-1,-,14,TRBD1,TGTGCCAGCAGTTTTGGACAGGGGGGCACTGAAGCTTTCTTT,CASSFGQGGTEAFF
TRBV6-5,TRBJ2-7,-,15,TRBD2,TGTGCCAGCAGCCCAACTCGACGGGGGGGCGACGAGCAGTACTTC,CASSPTRRGGDEQYF